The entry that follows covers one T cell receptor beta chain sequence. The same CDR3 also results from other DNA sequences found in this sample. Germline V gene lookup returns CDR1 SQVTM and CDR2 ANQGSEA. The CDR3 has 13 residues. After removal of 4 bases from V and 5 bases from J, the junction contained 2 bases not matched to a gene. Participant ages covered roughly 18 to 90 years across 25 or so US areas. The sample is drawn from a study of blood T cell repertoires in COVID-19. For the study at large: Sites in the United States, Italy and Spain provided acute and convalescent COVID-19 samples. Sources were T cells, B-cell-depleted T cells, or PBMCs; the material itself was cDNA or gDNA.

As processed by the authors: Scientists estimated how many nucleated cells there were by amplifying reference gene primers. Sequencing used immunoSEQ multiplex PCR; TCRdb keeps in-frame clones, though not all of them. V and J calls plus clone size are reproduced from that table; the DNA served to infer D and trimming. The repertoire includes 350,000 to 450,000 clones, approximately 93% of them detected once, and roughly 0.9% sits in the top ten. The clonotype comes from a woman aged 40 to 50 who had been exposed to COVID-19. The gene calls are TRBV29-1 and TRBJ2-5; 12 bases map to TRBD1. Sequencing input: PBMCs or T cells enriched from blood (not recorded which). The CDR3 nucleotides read TGCAGCGTTGGGGGGACAGGGGGCGAGACCCAGTACTTC. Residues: CSVGGTGGETQYF. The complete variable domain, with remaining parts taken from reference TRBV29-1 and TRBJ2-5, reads SAVISQKPSRDICQRGTSLTIQCQVDSQVTMMFWYRQQPGQSLTLIATANQGSEATYESGFVIDKFPISRPNLTFSTLTVSNMSPEDSSIYLCSVGGTGGETQYFGPGTRLLVL.